Described below is a single T cell receptor beta chain sequence and its context. Given the absence of the conserved phenylalanine or tryptophan at the CDR3 end, a read error is likely. The authors amplified TCR beta CDR3 from genomic DNA using two-round multiplex PCR. Initially, in first-round PCR, primers specific to each TRBV and TRBJ gene were used. TCRdb re-analysed the multiplex PCR reads in MiXCR, keeping a single row per CDR3 protein. Of about 28,000 distinct CDR3 sequences listed, around 32% are singletons. The germline CDR1 and CDR2 sequences are GTSNPN and SVGIG (reference sequence). Trimming cost V 3 bases and J 7 bases, with 10 bases left between them. The CDR3 spans 11 residues. The record originates from a study of prognosis after radiotherapy for stage I lung cancer.

The rearrangement uses TRBV30 and TRBJ2-7; no reliable D call. Sequencing was performed on PBMCs, taken before or after stereotactic body radiation therapy (not recorded which). The TCR originated in a donor over 45 with non-small cell lung cancer. The CDR3 protein is CAWRRRGEQYI. Written as DNA, the CDR3 is TGTGCCTGGAGGCGGAGAGGAGAGCAGTACATC.